This is a list of T cell receptor beta chains from one sample in a study of blood T cell repertoires in COVID-19. The data were produced by immunoSEQ multiplex PCR, yet TCRdb's version contains in-frame clones alone and is incomplete. Of 120,000 or so clones listed, 81% are singletons. Sequenced material: peripheral blood. The receptors shown here come from a young man with COVID-19, enrolled during active disease. Both conserved end residues are trimmed from each CDR3.

v_call: TRBV18; j_call: TRBJ2-1; cdr3_aa: ASSPGLEQF
v_call: TRBV5-5; j_call: TRBJ2-7; cdr3_aa: ARSTSGRAKGRMYEQY
v_call: TRBV4-3; j_call: TRBJ2-7; cdr3_aa: ASSQERTDYEQY
v_call: TRBV9; j_call: TRBJ2-3; cdr3_aa: ASSAWDRGADTQY
v_call: TRBV21-1; j_call: TRBJ1-6; cdr3_aa: ASSTGWDRENSPLH
v_call: TRBV4-2; j_call: TRBJ1-1; cdr3_aa: ASSQSTGVYLNTEAF
v_call: TRBV10-3; j_call: TRBJ1-1; cdr3_aa: AIGGASDTEAF
v_call: TRBV5-1; j_call: TRBJ2-1; cdr3_aa: ASSPGTSDSNEQF
v_call: TRBV4-3; j_call: TRBJ1-5; cdr3_aa: ASSLTTRGSQPQH
v_call: TRBV2; j_call: TRBJ1-1; cdr3_aa: ARRRQAAEVEAF
v_call: TRBV27; j_call: TRBJ2-7; cdr3_aa: ASKPGGNTYEQY
v_call: TRBV18; j_call: TRBJ1-2; cdr3_aa: ASSPGQGYGYT
v_call: TRBV19; j_call: TRBJ1-4; cdr3_aa: ACTGVYAEKLF
v_call: TRBV6-5; j_call: TRBJ2-7; cdr3_aa: ASNGGSTYEQY
v_call: TRBV6-5; j_call: TRBJ2-3; cdr3_aa: ASSNPTFRHTQY
v_call: TRBV7-8; j_call: TRBJ2-7; cdr3_aa: ASSSSEGGNYEQY
v_call: TRBV28; j_call: TRBJ1-4; cdr3_aa: ASSLPQGNEKLF
v_call: TRBV4-1; j_call: TRBJ2-1; cdr3_aa: ASGLAGSSYNEQF
v_call: TRBV5-1; j_call: TRBJ1-2; cdr3_aa: ASSLVVDRGLHYGYT
v_call: TRBV7-2; j_call: TRBJ1-4; cdr3_aa: ASSLLPSTNEKLF
v_call: TRBV3-1/TRBV3-2; j_call: TRBJ2-1; cdr3_aa: ASSQQTMGQRRSYNEQF
v_call: TRBV6-5; j_call: TRBJ2-7; cdr3_aa: ASRFSGENYEQY
v_call: TRBV6-6; j_call: TRBJ1-1; cdr3_aa: ASSPHTEAF
v_call: TRBV4-3; j_call: TRBJ1-5; cdr3_aa: ASSQDTGTGGQPQH
v_call: TRBV7-2; j_call: TRBJ2-3; cdr3_aa: ASSLEGHGLDTQY
v_call: TRBV6-1; j_call: TRBJ2-1; cdr3_aa: ASSDRGWGEQF
v_call: TRBV12-5; j_call: TRBJ2-7; cdr3_aa: ASGLPFSSYEQY
v_call: TRBV27; j_call: TRBJ2-7; cdr3_aa: ASSPPGQPARYEQY
v_call: TRBV2; j_call: TRBJ2-2; cdr3_aa: ASRIRDTGELF
v_call: TRBV7-9; j_call: TRBJ1-1; cdr3_aa: ASSSGHQMNTEAF
v_call: TRBV7-9; j_call: TRBJ1-1; cdr3_aa: ASSSAQGRDTEAF
v_call: TRBV11-3; j_call: TRBJ1-1; cdr3_aa: ASSLLGGTEAF
v_call: TRBV11-3; j_call: TRBJ2-1; cdr3_aa: ASSFPPVYNEQF
v_call: TRBV7-2; j_call: TRBJ1-2; cdr3_aa: ASSAWTGGSGYT
v_call: TRBV6-6; j_call: TRBJ2-3; cdr3_aa: ASQTGTLHTDTQY
v_call: TRBV11-2; j_call: TRBJ1-1; cdr3_aa: ASSLGTGFTEAF
v_call: TRBV7-2; j_call: TRBJ2-7; cdr3_aa: ASSTYARAAYEQY
v_call: TRBV23-1; j_call: TRBJ2-7; cdr3_aa: ASSQSGDSGSSYEQY
v_call: TRBV6-5; j_call: TRBJ1-5; cdr3_aa: ASAGGSNQPQH
v_call: TRBV30; j_call: TRBJ2-1; cdr3_aa: AWNPAGRSEQF
v_call: TRBV7-9; j_call: TRBJ2-3; cdr3_aa: ASSFGTGDTDTQY
v_call: TRBV28; j_call: TRBJ1-2; cdr3_aa: ASSLQGSFYGYT
v_call: TRBV10-3; j_call: TRBJ2-7; cdr3_aa: AAGEAGTGSYEQY
v_call: TRBV5-1; j_call: TRBJ2-7; cdr3_aa: ASSLGLAGEQY
v_call: TRBV6-6; j_call: TRBJ1-2; cdr3_aa: ASRSRDRGNGYT
v_call: TRBV7-2; j_call: TRBJ1-2; cdr3_aa: ASSPRQGKDGYT
v_call: TRBV27; j_call: TRBJ2-7; cdr3_aa: ASAGQSSYEQY
v_call: TRBV3-1/TRBV3-2; j_call: TRBJ2-1; cdr3_aa: ASSPRGRRNEQF
v_call: TRBV29-1; j_call: TRBJ2-2; cdr3_aa: SVEERGGSTGELF
v_call: TRBV19; j_call: TRBJ2-4; cdr3_aa: ASSIGGDGQEIKNIQY
v_call: TRBV7-2; j_call: TRBJ1-5; cdr3_aa: ASSPLGRGTQPQH
v_call: TRBV11-2; j_call: TRBJ1-1; cdr3_aa: ASSGLGTGPEAF
v_call: TRBV4-1; j_call: TRBJ2-2; cdr3_aa: ASSPQKGARPGELF
v_call: TRBV2; j_call: TRBJ1-6; cdr3_aa: ASSERQTSNNSPLH
v_call: TRBV6-2/TRBV6-3; j_call: TRBJ2-1; cdr3_aa: ASSSSGRYFYNEQF
v_call: TRBV11-3; j_call: TRBJ2-3; cdr3_aa: ASSLQLARVNTDTQY
v_call: TRBV7-2; j_call: TRBJ1-1; cdr3_aa: ASSLVGQGEQGEAF